The T cell receptor (beta chain) described here comes from a study of T cells after yellow fever vaccination. The study, taken as a whole, reports: Clones from primary vaccination mostly reappeared after the booster (roughly 95% CD4, around 90% CD8). Contaminants from the bulk population, in the form of abundant clonotypes, could be found in FACS-sorted repertoires. Peak timing came faster in the weaker secondary response, day 5 versus 15.

CDR3 length equals 14 residues. Per germline, CDR1 SGHRS and CDR2 YFSETQ. The table lists this clonotype with many counts. The antigen is unknown. Germline is not matched at one junction end, which may reflect a read error. Template-switching 5'RACE yielded the TCR cDNA; a universal primer site and UMIs were added in the process. MiXCR, applied by TCRdb to the 5' RACE reads, yields one record per CDR3 protein. The sample contains over 300,000 distinct CDR3 sequences, over 4% of which appear only once. The specimen was PBMCs, collected 5 days after the yellow fever booster vaccination. The chain joins TRBV5-1 to TRBJ2-3; 7 bases map to TRBD2. The receptor was derived from a man between 18 and 35 years old who received the YFV17D yellow fever vaccine. DNA of the CDR3: TGTGCCAGCAGTTTACGGGGGGGCACAGATACGCAGTATTTT. Translated, it gives CASSLRGGTDTQYF. The full variable domain, rest sourced from reference TRBV5-1 and TRBJ2-3, is KAGVTQTPRYLIKTRGQQVTLSCSPISGHRSVSWYQQTPGQGLQFLFEYFSETQRNKGNFPGRFSGRQFSNSRSEMNVSTLELGDSALYLCASSLRGGTDTQYFGPGTRLTVL.